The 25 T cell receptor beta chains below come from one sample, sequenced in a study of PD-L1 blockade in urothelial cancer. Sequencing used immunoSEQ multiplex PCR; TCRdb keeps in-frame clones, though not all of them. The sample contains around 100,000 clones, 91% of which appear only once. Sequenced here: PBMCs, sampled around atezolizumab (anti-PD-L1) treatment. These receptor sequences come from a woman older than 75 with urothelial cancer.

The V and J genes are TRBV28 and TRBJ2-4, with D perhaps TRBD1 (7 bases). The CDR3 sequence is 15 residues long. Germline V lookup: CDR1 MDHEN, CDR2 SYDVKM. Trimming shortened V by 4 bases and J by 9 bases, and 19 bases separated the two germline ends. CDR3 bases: TGTGCCAGCAGTTCCCCCAGGGGGGCTAACGGCATTCAGTACTTC. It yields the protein CASSSPRGANGIQYF. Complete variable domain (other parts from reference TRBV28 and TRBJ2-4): DVKVTQSSRYLVKRTGEKVFLECVQDMDHENMFWYRQDPGLGLRLIYFSYDVKMKEKGDIPEGYSVSREKKERFSLILESASTNQTSMYLCASSSPRGANGIQYFGAGTRLSVL.

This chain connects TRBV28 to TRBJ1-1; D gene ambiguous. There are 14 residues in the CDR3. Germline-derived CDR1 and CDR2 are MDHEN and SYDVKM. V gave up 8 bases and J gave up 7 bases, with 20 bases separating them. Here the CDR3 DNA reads TGTGCCAGCTGTCCCCTTTTGCCCACGGTTGAAGCTTTCTTT. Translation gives CASCPLLPTVEAFF.

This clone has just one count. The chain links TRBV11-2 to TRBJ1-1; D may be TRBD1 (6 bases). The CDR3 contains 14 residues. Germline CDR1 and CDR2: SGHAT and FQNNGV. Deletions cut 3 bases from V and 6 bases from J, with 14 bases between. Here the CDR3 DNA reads TGTGCCAGCAGCTTGTCACAGGGTAAAGCTGAAGCTTTCTTT. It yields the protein CASSLSQGKAEAFF. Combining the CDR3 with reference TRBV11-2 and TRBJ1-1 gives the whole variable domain EAGVAQSPRYKIIEKRQSVAFWCNPISGHATLYWYQQILGQGPKLLIQFQNNGVVDDSQLPKDRFSAERLKGVDSTLKIQPAKLEDSAVYLCASSLSQGKAEAFFGQGTRLTVV.

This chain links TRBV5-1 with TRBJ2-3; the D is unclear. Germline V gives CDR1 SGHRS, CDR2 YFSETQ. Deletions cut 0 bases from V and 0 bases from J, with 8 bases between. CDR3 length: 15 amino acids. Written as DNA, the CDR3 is TGCGCCAGCAGCTTGGATCAGGTCAGCACAGATACGCAGTATTTT. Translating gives CASSLDQVSTDTQYF.

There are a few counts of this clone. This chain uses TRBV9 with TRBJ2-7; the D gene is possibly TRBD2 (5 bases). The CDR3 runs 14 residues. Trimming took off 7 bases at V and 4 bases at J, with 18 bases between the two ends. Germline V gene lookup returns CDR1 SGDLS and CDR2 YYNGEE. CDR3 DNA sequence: TGTGCCAGCGATGATAAATATGGGAGTTACGAGCAGTACTTC. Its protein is CASDDKYGSYEQYF.

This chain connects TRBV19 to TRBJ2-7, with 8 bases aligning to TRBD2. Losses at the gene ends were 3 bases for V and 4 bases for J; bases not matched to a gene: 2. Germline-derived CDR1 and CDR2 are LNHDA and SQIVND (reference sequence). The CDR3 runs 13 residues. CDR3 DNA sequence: TGTGCCAGTAGTATCCGGGAGGGGTACGAGCAGTACTTC. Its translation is CASSIREGYEQYF.

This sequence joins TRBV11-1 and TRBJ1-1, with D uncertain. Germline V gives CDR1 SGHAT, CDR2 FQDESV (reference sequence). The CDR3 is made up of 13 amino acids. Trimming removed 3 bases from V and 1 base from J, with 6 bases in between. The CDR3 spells CASSFGRNTEAFF. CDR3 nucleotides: TGTGCCAGCAGCTTTGGCAGGAACACTGAAGCTTTCTTT.

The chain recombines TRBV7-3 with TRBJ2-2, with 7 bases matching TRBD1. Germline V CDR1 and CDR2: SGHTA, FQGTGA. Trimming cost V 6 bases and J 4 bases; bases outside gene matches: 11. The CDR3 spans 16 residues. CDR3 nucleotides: TGTGCCAGCAGACCCCCGGGACAGCCTTTCACCGGGGAGCTGTTTTTT. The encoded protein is CASRPPGQPFTGELFF.

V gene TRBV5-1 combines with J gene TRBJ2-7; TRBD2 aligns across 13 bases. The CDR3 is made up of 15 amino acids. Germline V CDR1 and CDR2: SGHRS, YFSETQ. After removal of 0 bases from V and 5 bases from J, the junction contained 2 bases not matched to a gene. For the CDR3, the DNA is TGCGCCAGCAGCTTGGAGGGGACTAGCGGGAACGAGCAGTACTTC. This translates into CASSLEGTSGNEQYF.

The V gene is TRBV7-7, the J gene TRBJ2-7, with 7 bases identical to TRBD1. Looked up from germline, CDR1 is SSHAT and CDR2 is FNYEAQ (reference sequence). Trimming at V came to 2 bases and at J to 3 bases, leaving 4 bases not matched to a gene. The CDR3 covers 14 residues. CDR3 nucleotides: TGTGCCAGCAGCTTACGGGACAGAGTCTACGAGCAGTACTTC. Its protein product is CASSLRDRVYEQYF.

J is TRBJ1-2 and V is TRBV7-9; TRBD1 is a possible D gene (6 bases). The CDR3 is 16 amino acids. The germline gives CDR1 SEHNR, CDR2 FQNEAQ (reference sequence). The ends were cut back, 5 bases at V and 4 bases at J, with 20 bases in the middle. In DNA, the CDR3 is TGTGCCAGCAGCCCCCCAGGGGCACCACCCTCCTATGGCTACACCTTC. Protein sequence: CASSPPGAPPSYGYTF.

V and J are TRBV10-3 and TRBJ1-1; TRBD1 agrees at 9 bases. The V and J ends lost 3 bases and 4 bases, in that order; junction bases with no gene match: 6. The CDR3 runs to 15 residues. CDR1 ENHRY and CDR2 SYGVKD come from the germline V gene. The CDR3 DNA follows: TGTGCCATCAGTGAAGGACAGGGGATGGGCACTGAAGCTTTCTTT. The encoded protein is CAISEGQGMGTEAFF.

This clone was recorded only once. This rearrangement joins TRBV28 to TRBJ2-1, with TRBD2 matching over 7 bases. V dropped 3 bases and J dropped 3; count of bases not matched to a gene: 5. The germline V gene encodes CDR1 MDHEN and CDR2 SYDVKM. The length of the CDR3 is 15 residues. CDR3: CASSFVASGYNEQFF. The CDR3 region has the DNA TGTGCCAGCAGTTTTGTGGCTAGCGGCTACAATGAGCAGTTCTTC.

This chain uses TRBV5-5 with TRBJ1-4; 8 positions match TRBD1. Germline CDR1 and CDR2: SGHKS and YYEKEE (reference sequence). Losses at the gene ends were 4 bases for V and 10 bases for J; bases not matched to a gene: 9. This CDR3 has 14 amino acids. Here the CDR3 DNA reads TGTGCCAGCAGCCGCGACAGGGGCTTGGCAAAACTGTTTTTT. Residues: CASSRDRGLAKLFF.

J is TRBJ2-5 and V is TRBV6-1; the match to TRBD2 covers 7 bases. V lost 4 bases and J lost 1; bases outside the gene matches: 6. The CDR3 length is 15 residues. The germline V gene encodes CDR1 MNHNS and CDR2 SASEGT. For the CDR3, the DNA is TGTGCCAGCAGTGGGGGAGGGAGGGGCCAAGAGACCCAGTACTTC. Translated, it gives CASSGGGRGQETQYF.

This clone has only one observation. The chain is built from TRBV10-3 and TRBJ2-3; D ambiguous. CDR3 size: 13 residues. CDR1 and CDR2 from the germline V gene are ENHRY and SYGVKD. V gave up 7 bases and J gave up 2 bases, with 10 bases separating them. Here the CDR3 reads CAIKIELTDTQYF. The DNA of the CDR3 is TGTGCCATCAAGATTGAGCTCACAGATACGCAGTATTTT.

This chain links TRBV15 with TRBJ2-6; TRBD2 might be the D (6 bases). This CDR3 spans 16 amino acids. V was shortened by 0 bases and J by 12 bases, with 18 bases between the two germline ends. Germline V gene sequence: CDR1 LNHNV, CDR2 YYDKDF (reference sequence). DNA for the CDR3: TGTGCCACCAGCAGAGATCCGACAGTGGGAGGCTCCGTCCTGACTTTC. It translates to CATSRDPTVGGSVLTF. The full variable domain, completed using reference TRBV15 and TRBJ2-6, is DAMVIQNPRYQVTQFGKPVTLSCSQTLNHNVMYWYQQKSSQAPKLLFHYYDKDFNNEADTPDNFQSRRPNTSFCFLDIRSPGLGDTAMYLCATSRDPTVGGSVLTFGAGSRLTVL.

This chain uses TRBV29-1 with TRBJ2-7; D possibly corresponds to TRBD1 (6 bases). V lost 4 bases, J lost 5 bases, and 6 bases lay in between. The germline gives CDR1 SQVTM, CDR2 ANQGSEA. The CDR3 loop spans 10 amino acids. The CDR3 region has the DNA TGCAGCGTTGGGGACAACGAGCAGTACTTC. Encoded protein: CSVGDNEQYF.

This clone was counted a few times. CDR3 bases: TGTGCCAGCAGTCCCCACCAAGGGGTTGGTGAGCAGTTCTTC. Encoded protein: CASSPHQGVGEQFF. The V gene is TRBV27, the J gene TRBJ2-1; maybe TRBD1 (5 bases). Trimming removed 5 bases at V and 9 bases at J, with 17 bases between. The CDR3 runs 14 residues. Germline CDR1 MNHEY, CDR2 SMNVEV (reference sequence).

Here the CDR3 DNA reads TGTGCCAGCAGTCCCTCGAGCACAGATACGCAGTATTTT. Its protein product is CASSPSSTDTQYF. V usage is TRBV27 and J usage is TRBJ2-3; D is unresolved. Germline V lookup: CDR1 MNHEY, CDR2 SMNVEV (reference sequence). The CDR3 is 13 amino acids. Trimming left V 5 bases short and J 0 bases short, with 6 bases between.

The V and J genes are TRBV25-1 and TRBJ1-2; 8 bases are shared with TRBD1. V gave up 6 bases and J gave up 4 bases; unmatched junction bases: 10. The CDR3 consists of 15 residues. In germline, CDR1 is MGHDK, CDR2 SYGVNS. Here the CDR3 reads CASRGARQGFYGYTF. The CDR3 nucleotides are TGTGCCAGCAGAGGGGCCCGACAGGGGTTCTATGGCTACACCTTC.

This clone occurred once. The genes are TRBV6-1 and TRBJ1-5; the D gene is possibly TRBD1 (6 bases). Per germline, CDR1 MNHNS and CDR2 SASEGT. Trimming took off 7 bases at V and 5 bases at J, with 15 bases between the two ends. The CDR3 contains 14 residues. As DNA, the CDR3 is TGTGCCAGCACCGCACAGGGCGATGATCAGCCCCAGCATTTT. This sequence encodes CASTAQGDDQPQHF.

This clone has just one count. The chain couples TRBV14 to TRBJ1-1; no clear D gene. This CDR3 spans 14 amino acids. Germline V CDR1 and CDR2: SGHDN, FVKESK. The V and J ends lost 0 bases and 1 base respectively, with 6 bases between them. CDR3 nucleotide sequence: TGTGCCAGCAGCCAAGATCCCAAGAACACTGAAGCTTTCTTT. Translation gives CASSQDPKNTEAFF.

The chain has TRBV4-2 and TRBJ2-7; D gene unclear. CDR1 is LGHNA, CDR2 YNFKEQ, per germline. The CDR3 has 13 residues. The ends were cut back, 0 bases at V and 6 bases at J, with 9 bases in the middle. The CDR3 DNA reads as TGTGCCAGCAGCCAAGAATCCCTCCTCGAGCAGTACTTC. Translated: CASSQESLLEQYF.

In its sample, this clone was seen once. CDR3 residues: CASSHEGLIAGGYEQYF. CDR3 nucleotides: TGTGCCAGCAGCCATGAGGGACTCATAGCGGGAGGCTACGAGCAGTACTTC. This rearrangement joins TRBV7-9 to TRBJ2-7; the match to TRBD2 covers 10 bases. From germline, CDR1 is SEHNR and CDR2 FQNEAQ (reference sequence). The junction had 13 bases not matched to a gene; V was cut back by 5 bases and J by 3 bases. This CDR3 spans 17 amino acids. The complete variable domain, with remaining parts taken from reference TRBV7-9 and TRBJ2-7, reads DTGVSQNPRHKITKRGQNVTFRCDPISEHNRLYWYRQTLGQGPEFLTYFQNEAQLEKSRLLSDRFSAERPKGSFSTLEIQRTEQGDSAMYLCASSHEGLIAGGYEQYFGPGTRLTVT.